The 18 T cell receptor beta chains below all came from one sample that was sequenced in a study of blood T cell repertoires in COVID-19. Assay: immunoSEQ multiplex PCR; the TCRdb copy retains only in-frame clones and omits some. The table has about 82,000 clones, 82% seen once. The specimen sequenced was peripheral blood. These receptors originate from a man aged 50 to 60 with active or convalescent COVID-19.

The chain uses TRBV6-5 and TRBJ1-6; D is undetermined. CDR3 length: 14 residues. Between the trimmed V and J ends, which lost 2 bases and 5 bases, there was a span of 7 bases. The germline gives CDR1 MNHEY, CDR2 SVGAGI. CDR3 sequence reads: CASSYAEDNSPLHF. The CDR3 nucleotides read TGTGCCAGCAGTTACGCAGAAGATAATTCACCCCTCCACTTT.

This clone was seen a few times. The CDR3 is CASGTALVETQYF. CDR3 nucleotide sequence: TGTGCCAGCGGGACAGCTTTGGTAGAGACCCAGTACTTC. J is TRBJ2-5 and V is TRBV28, with 7 positions matching TRBD1. The ends lost 8 bases at V and 4 bases at J; junction bases unmatched: 7. The germline gives CDR1 MDHEN, CDR2 SYDVKM. The CDR3 spans 13 residues.

The chain links TRBV28 to TRBJ1-4; 12 bases are shared with TRBD1. V gave up 4 bases and J gave up 11 bases; unmatched junction bases: 17. Germline-derived CDR1 and CDR2 are MDHEN and SYDVKM. This CDR3 contains 18 residues. The CDR3 loop is CASSSQGQGAPRPGKLFF. The CDR3 DNA follows: TGTGCCAGCAGTTCGCAGGGACAGGGGGCTCCAAGGCCAGGGAAACTGTTTTTT.

The chain has TRBV7-9 and TRBJ1-4; D unclear. Germline loops: CDR1 SEHNR, CDR2 FQNEAQ (reference sequence). V lost 0 bases and J 7 bases, leaving 15 bases between the germline ends. This CDR3 comprises 16 residues. CDR3 amino acids: CASSLADAGRVEKLFF. The CDR3 nucleotides read TGTGCCAGCAGCTTAGCTGACGCGGGTAGAGTTGAAAAACTGTTTTTT.

Notes on this clone: Relative to the germline gene, one junction end is altered; a read error may explain this. The chain is built from TRBV6-2 or TRBV6-3 and TRBJ1-5; the match to TRBD1 covers 9 bases. The CDR3 is 16 residues long. The germline gives CDR1 MNHEY, CDR2 SVGEGT. The CDR3 DNA reads as TGTGCCAGCAGTTATACCGGGACAGGGACTAATCTGCCCCAGCATTTT. This translates into CASSYTGTGTNLPQHF.

The rearrangement joins TRBV12-3 or TRBV12-4 to TRBJ2-5; D unresolved. The CDR3 runs 13 residues. V was shortened by 2 bases and J by 1 base, with 5 bases between the two germline ends. Here the CDR3 reads CASSLNIQETQYF. For the CDR3, the DNA is TGTGCCAGCAGTTTAAACATCCAAGAGACCCAGTACTTC.

The chain combines TRBV5-4 with TRBJ2-3; 8 nucleotides line up with TRBD1. The CDR3 contains 15 residues. The V gene end was trimmed by 5 bases and the J gene end by 2 bases; junction bases not matched to a gene: 7. Per the germline V gene, CDR1 is SGHNT and CDR2 is YYREEE (reference sequence). Here the CDR3 DNA reads TGTGCCAGCAGTCCGACAGGGGCCTACACAGATACGCAGTATTTT. Translation: CASSPTGAYTDTQYF.

The chain combines TRBV3-1 (or the pseudogene TRBV3-2) with TRBJ2-6, with a tentative D call TRBD2 (5 bases). V shed 4 bases and J shed 0 bases, with 7 bases lying between them. The CDR3 loop spans 15 amino acids. Germline V CDR1 and CDR2: LGHDT, YNNKEL (reference sequence). The CDR3 is CASSLRGSGANVLTF. The DNA of the CDR3 is TGTGCCAGCAGCCTACGGGGCTCTGGGGCCAACGTCCTGACTTTC.

This clone has only one observation. The chain uses TRBV12-5 and TRBJ2-5; TRBD2 matches at 9 bases. Germline CDR1 LGHNT, CDR2 FRNRAP. This CDR3 has 17 residues. Unmatched junction bases numbered 12, after V lost 7 bases and J lost 0 bases. CDR3: CASASPAGGPHQETQYF. CDR3 in DNA: TGTGCTAGTGCCTCACCCGCGGGGGGGCCCCACCAAGAGACCCAGTACTTC. Full variable domain (missing parts from reference TRBV12-5 and TRBJ2-5): DARVTQTPRHKVTEMGQEVTMRCQPILGHNTVFWYRQTMMQGLELLAYFRNRAPLDDSGMPKDRFSAEMPDATLATLKIQPSEPRDSAVYFCASASPAGGPHQETQYFGPGTRLLVL.

The chain uses TRBV6-6 and TRBJ2-5; 7 nucleotides match TRBD1. The germline CDR1 and CDR2 sequences are MNHNY and SVGAGI (reference sequence). Trimming took 2 bases from V and 0 from J; bases not matched to a gene: 3. The length of the CDR3 is 15 residues. Written as DNA, the CDR3 is TGTGCCAGCAGTTACCAGACAGGGTACCAAGAGACCCAGTACTTC. Translation gives CASSYQTGYQETQYF.

V is TRBV18 and J is TRBJ1-4; D is possibly TRBD1 (6 bases). Germline V CDR1 and CDR2: KGHSH, LQKENI. V was pared by 2 bases and J by 2 bases, with 15 bases between. The CDR3 is made up of 17 amino acids. Written as DNA, the CDR3 is TGTGCCAGCTCACCAACGGGGAAGCAGGGGACTAATGAAAAACTGTTTTTT. Translating gives CASSPTGKQGTNEKLFF.

The gene calls are TRBV4-1 and TRBJ2-2; 7 bases agree with TRBD2. V trimming: 3 bases; J trimming: 4 bases; junction bases outside the gene matches: 5. The CDR3 is made up of 15 amino acids. CDR1 is MGHRA, CDR2 YSYEKL, per germline. The CDR3, as DNA: TGCGCCAGCAGCCAGAAAGCGGGGCTCACCGGGGAGCTGTTTTTT. Translated, it gives CASSQKAGLTGELFF.

The chain carries TRBV7-2 and TRBJ1-6; 8 nucleotides align to TRBD1. V dropped 5 bases and J dropped 10; count of bases not matched to a gene: 7. This CDR3 spans 14 amino acids. CDR1 SGHTA and CDR2 FQGNSA come from the germline V gene. The CDR3 loop reads CASSLGQGGSPLHF. For the CDR3, the DNA is TGTGCCAGCAGCCTCGGACAGGGCGGGTCACCCCTCCACTTT. Full variable domain (rest looked up from reference TRBV7-2 and TRBJ1-6): GAGVSQSPSNKVTEKGKDVELRCDPISGHTALYWYRQSLGQGLEFLIYFQGNSAPDKSGLPSDRFSAERTGGSVSTLTIQRTQQEDSAVYLCASSLGQGGSPLHFGNGTRLTVT.

The chain employs TRBV9 and TRBJ1-4, with 9 bases matching TRBD1. The CDR3 covers 14 residues. Germline CDR1 is SGDLS and CDR2 is YYNGEE. The ends lost 4 bases at V and 7 bases at J; junction bases unmatched: 5. CDR3 sequence (DNA): TGTGCCAGCAGCCTGGACAGGGGCGGTGAAAAACTGTTTTTT. This translates into CASSLDRGGEKLFF.

The genes are TRBV10-2 and TRBJ2-2, with D maybe TRBD1 (5 bases). V lost 6 bases to trimming and J lost 1 base, with 6 bases between them. This CDR3 comprises 13 residues. Looked up from germline, CDR1 is WSHSY and CDR2 is SAAADI. The CDR3 nucleotides read TGCGCCAGCAGGCAGGGGAACACCGGGGAGCTGTTTTTT. This translates into CASRQGNTGELFF.

This chain uses TRBV29-1 with TRBJ1-4; D call uncertain. Germline CDR1 SQVTM, CDR2 ANQGSEA. V shed 6 bases and J shed 5 bases, with 13 bases lying between them. The length of the CDR3 is 13 residues. CDR3 in DNA: TGCAGCGTCATTACCGGGGTAAATGAAAAACTGTTTTTT. Encoded protein: CSVITGVNEKLFF.

This clone was detected a few times. The chain links TRBV3-1 (or the pseudogene TRBV3-2) to TRBJ2-7; TRBD2 is a possible D gene (5 bases). V shed 4 bases and J shed 2 bases, with 6 bases lying between them. Germline values: CDR1 LGHDT, CDR2 YNNKEL (reference sequence). CDR3 length equals 12 residues. The CDR3, as DNA: TGTGCCAGCAGCCGGACTCCCTACGAGCAGTACTTC. This gives the protein CASSRTPYEQYF.

A few counts support this clone. This CDR3 is CASSNRRGRYNEQFF. CDR3 DNA sequence: TGTGCCAGCAGCAACCGGAGGGGGCGGTACAATGAGCAGTTCTTC. The chain has TRBV6-5 and TRBJ2-1; D is perhaps TRBD1 (7 bases). From germline, CDR1 is MNHEY and CDR2 SVGAGI. With 6 bases removed from V and 4 bases from J, the gap between germline ends came to 16 bases. CDR3 length: 15 amino acids.